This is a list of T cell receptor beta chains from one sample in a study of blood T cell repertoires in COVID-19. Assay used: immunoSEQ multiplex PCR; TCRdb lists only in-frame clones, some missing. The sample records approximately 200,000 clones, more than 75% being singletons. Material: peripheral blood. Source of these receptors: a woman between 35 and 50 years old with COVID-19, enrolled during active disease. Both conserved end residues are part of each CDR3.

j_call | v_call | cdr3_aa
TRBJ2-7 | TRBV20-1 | CSALNQGLVYF
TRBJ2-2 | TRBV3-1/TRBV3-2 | CASSPWTSGRVTGELFF
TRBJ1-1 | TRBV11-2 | CASSLVQGTEAFF
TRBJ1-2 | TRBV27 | CASSSPGQPYYGYTF
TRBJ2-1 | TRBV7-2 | CASSPSGRFNEQFF
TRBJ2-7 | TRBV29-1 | CSARDRGREQYF
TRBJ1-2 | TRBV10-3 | CAISESTGSGYGYTF
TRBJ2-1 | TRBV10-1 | CASSDPGEGPGSSYNEQFF
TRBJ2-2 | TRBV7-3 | CASSPKDRGWNTGELFF
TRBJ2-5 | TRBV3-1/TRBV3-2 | CASSPWGGGETQYF
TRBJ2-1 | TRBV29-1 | CSVEHPGLWNEQFF
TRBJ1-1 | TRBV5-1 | CASYLQGATEAFF
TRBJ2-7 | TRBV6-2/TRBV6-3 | CASSYSPTGNSYEQYF
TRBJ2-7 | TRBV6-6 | CASSYPGTSGSREQYF
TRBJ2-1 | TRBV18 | CASTTGVGNEQFF
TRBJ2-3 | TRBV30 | CAWSVGGITDTQYF